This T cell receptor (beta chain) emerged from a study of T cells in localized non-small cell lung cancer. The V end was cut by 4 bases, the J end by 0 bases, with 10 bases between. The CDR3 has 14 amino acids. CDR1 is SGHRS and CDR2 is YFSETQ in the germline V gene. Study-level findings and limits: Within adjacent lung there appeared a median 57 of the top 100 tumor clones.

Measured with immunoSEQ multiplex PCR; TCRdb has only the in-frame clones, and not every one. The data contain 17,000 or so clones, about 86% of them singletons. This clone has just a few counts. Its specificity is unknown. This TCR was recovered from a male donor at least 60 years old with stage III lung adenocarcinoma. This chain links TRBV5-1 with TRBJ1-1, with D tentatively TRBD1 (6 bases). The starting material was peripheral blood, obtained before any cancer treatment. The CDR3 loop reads CASSDDRLNTEAFF. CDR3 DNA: TGCGCCAGCAGCGACGACAGGTTGAACACTGAAGCTTTCTTT.